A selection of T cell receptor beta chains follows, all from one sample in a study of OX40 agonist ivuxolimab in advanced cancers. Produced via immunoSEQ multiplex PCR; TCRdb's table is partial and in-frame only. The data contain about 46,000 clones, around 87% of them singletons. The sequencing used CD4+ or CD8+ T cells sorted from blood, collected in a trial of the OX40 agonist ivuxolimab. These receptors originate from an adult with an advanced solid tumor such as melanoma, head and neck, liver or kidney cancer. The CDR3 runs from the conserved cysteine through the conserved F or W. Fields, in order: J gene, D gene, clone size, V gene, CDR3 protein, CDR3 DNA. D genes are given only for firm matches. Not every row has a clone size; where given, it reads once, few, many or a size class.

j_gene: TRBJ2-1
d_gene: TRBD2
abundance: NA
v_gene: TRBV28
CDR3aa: CASSFPTSGRSSSYNEQFF
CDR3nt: TGTGCCAGCAGTTTCCCCACTAGCGGGAGGTCTAGCTCCTACAATGAGCAGTTCTTC

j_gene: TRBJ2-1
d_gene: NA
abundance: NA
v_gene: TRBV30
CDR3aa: CAWGAGPNEQFF
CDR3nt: TGTGCCTGGGGAGCAGGACCCAATGAGCAGTTCTTC

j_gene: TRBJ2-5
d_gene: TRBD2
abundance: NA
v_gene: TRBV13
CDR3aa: CASSSREGGETQYF
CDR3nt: TGTGCCAGCAGTTCTCGGGAGGGTGGGGAGACCCAGTACTTC

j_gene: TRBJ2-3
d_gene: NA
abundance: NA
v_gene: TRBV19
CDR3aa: CASSIRTNTDTQYF
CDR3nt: TGTGCCAGTAGTATCAGGACTAACACAGATACGCAGTATTTT

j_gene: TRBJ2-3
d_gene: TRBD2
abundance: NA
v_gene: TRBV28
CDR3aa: CASSLVAGRPDTQYF
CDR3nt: TGTGCCAGCAGTTTAGTAGCGGGTCGCCCAGATACGCAGTATTTT

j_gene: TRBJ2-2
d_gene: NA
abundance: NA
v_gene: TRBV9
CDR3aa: CASSDTGGGNRELFF
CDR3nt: TGTGCCAGTTCGGATACAGGGGGAGGGAACCGGGAGCTGTTTTTT

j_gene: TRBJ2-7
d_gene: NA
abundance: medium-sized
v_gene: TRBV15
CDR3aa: CATSRGGEQYF
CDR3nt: TGTGCCACCAGCAGAGGTGGCGAGCAGTACTTC

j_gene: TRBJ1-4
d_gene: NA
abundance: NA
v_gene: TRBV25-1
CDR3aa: CASSPDGKLFF
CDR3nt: TGTGCCAGCAGTCCGGATGGGAAACTGTTTTTT

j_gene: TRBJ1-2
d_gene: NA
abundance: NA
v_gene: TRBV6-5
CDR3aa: CASRMANYGYTF
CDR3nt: TGTGCCAGCAGGATGGCTAACTATGGCTACACCTTC

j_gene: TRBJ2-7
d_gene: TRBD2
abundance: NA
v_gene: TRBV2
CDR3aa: CASSPAGTSRLPEQYF
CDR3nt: TGTGCCAGCAGTCCGGCCGGGACTAGCCGACTTCCCGAGCAGTACTTC

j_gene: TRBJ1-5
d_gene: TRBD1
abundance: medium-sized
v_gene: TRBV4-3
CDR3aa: CASSQGTGGPLQPQHF
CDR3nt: TGCGCCAGCAGCCAAGGGACAGGGGGACCCCTCCAGCCCCAGCATTTT

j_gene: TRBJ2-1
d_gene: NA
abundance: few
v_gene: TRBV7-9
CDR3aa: CASSVPGLNNEQFF
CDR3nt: TGTGCCAGCAGTGTTCCGGGTCTGAACAATGAGCAGTTCTTC

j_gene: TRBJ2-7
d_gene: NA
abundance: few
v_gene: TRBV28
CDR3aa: CAIKGDFSYEQYF
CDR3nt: TGTGCCATCAAGGGGGATTTCTCCTACGAGCAGTACTTC

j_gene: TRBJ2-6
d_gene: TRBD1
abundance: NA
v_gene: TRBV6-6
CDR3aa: CASSFLTGGHANVLTF
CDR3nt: TGTGCCAGCAGTTTCCTTACAGGGGGGCACGCCAACGTCCTGACTTTC

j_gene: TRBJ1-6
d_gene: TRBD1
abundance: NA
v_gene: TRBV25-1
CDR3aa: CASSLTGGYNSPLHF
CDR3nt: TGTGCCAGCAGTTTGACAGGGGGATATAATTCACCCCTCCACTTT

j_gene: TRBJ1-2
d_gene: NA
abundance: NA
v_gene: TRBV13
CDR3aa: CASSLRQTLRYGYTF
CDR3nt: TGTGCCAGCAGCTTAAGGCAGACACTTAGGTATGGCTACACCTTC

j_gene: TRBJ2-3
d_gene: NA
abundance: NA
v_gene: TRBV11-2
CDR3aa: CASSLVRASTDTQYF
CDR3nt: TGTGCCAGCAGCTTAGTACGGGCTAGCACAGATACGCAGTATTTT

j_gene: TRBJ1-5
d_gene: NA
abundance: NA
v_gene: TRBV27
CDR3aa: CASGGENQPQHF
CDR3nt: TGTGCCAGCGGGGGGGAGAACCAGCCCCAGCATTTT

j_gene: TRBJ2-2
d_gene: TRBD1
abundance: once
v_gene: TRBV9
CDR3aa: CASTPGQVNTGELFF
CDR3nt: TGTGCCAGCACCCCGGGACAGGTGAACACCGGGGAGCTGTTTTTT

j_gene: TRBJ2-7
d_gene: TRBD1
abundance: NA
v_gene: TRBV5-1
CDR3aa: CASSRTDRGYEQYF
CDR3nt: TGCGCCAGCAGCCGAACCGACAGGGGCTACGAGCAGTACTTC

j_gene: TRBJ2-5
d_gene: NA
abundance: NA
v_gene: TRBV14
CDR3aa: CASSQDASYGETQYF
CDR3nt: TGTGCCAGCAGCCAAGACGCTAGTTATGGCGAGACCCAGTACTTC

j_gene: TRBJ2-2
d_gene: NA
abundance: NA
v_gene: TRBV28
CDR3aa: CASSPPGLNTGELFF
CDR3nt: TGTGCCAGCAGTCCCCCAGGGCTTAACACCGGGGAGCTGTTTTTT

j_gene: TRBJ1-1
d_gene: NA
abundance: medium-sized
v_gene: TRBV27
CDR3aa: CASSITRTKAEAFF
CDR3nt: TGTGCCAGCAGTATCACGAGGACAAAGGCTGAAGCTTTCTTT

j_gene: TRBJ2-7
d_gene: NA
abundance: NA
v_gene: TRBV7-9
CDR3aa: CASSLPGDEQYF
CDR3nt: TGTGCCAGCAGCCTCCCGGGGGACGAGCAGTACTTC

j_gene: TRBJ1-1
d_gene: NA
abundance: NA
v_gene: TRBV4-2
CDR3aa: CASSQDRGGANTEAFF
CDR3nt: TGTGCCAGCAGCCAAGATCGAGGGGGTGCGAACACTGAAGCTTTCTTT

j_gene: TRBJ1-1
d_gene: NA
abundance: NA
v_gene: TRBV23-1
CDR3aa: CASSHPHRVAEAFF
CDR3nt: TGCGCCAGCAGTCATCCTCACAGGGTCGCTGAAGCTTTCTTT